This T cell receptor (beta chain) was obtained from a study of regulatory T cells in long-lasting Graves disease. Study-wide results and caveats: Persistent Graves' patients had lower TCR diversity than newly diagnosed ones. Persistent disease favored TRBV28, TRBJ1-2 and TRBJ2-5.

Time point denoted: persistent/refractory GD, antithyroid drugs over 5 years with positive TRAb. The TCR library used RNA extracted from PBMCs. An endocrinology unit in Xi'an, China, supplied the patients. Nine milliliters of peripheral blood were taken and placed in EDTA tubes. Arm-PCR of CDR3 regions with iRepertoire HTBI primers generated TCR beta libraries. TCRdb re-derived calls from the multiplex PCR reads in MiXCR, one entry per CDR3 protein. The sample contains about 470,000 distinct CDR3 sequences, less than 25% of which appear only once. V was trimmed by 4 bases and J by 3 bases, leaving 7 bases between them. The CDR3 spans 12 residues. Germline-derived CDR1 and CDR2 are MNHEY and SVGAGI. This clonotype was recorded many times. Its antigen is unknown.

The TCR was taken from a female donor with Graves disease. V gene TRBV6-5 combines with J gene TRBJ2-7; D ambiguous. Sequenced material: peripheral blood mononuclear cells (PBMCs), taken when the disease was refractory, from a patient treated with antithyroid drugs. Here the CDR3 reads CASSLKLYEQYF. CDR3 bases: TGTGCCAGCAGTTTGAAGCTCTACGAGCAGTACTTC.